The clone carrying this T cell receptor beta chain showed up many times. After removal of 3 bases from V and 4 bases from J, the junction contained 12 bases not matched to a gene. Looked up from germline, CDR1 is ENHRY and CDR2 is SYGVKD. The CDR3 spans 18 residues. A 10-nucleotide random UMI tagged transcripts in template-switch 5'RACE cDNA synthesis. TCRdb ran MiXCR on the 5' RACE reads and lists one entry per CDR3 protein. Altogether fewer than 40,000 distinct CDR3 sequences are present, less than 5% being singletons, with the ten largest covering 20% to 30%. The record originates from a study of neurological immune-mediated disorders.

Sequenced input: CD4+ T cells from blood. V usage is TRBV10-3 and J usage is TRBJ2-1; 10 bases are a match to TRBD2. The receptor comes from a woman aged 35 to 49 in good health. The DNA for the CDR3 is TGTGCCATCAGTGAAACTAGCGGGGTCGCTCGACCATACAATGAGCAGTTCTTC. Translating gives CAISETSGVARPYNEQFF.